What follows describes a single T cell receptor (beta chain). These data are taken from a study of response to subunit inactivated influenza vaccine. With 5 bases clipped from V and 6 bases from J, the junction kept 10 bases outside the gene matches. Germline loops: CDR1 SGHVS, CDR2 FQNEAQ. The CDR3 spans 16 residues. TCRdb redid the calling of the RT-PCR reads with MiXCR, one entry per CDR3 protein. This table holds around 750,000 distinct CDR3 sequences, over 20% found once. The material sequenced was PBMCs from blood, taken 5 days after vaccination. The receptor was derived from a man aged 45-60 years who received an inactivated influenza vaccine. This chain uses TRBV7-8 with TRBJ2-2; 9 nucleotides agree with TRBD1. CDR3 amino acids: CASSTWTGDSPGELFF. The CDR3 DNA reads as TGTGCCAGCAGCACGTGGACAGGGGATAGCCCCGGGGAGCTGTTTTTT.